Below, 14 T cell receptor beta chains from the same sample are listed, as sequenced in a study of regulatory T cells in long-lasting Graves disease (dated by TCRdb to the early 2020s). The library was made by multiplex PCR. Sequencing took place on an Illumina HiSeq 4000. iRepertoire HTBI primers and Arm-PCR amplification of CDR3 regions were used to construct TCR beta libraries. The public reads were reanalyzed by TCRdb: fastp trimming at Q25, MiXCR alignment, in-frame beta chains only. Here each entry gathers all rows of one CDR3 protein and keeps the most common genes and DNA. Recorded for this sample are approximately 540,000 distinct CDR3 sequences; about 12% of them occurred a single time. The ten largest clonotypes hold almost 9% of the sample. What the time point label conveys for this sample: newly diagnosed GD, antithyroid drugs for less than 3 months. For both TCR sequencing and RNA sequencing, RNA was extracted from PBMCs in TRIzol.

In addition, the sample was reused for a study of T cells in Graves' hyperthyroidism and ophthalmopathy.

Sequencing used peripheral blood mononuclear cells (PBMCs), obtained at new diagnosis, from a patient treated with antithyroid drugs. All receptors derive from a woman younger than 45 with Graves disease. Donor details come from another sample of the same person, matched by shared clones.

This clonotype occurred a few times. One base away lies a much larger clone, so this may be a sequencing read error. This rearrangement joins TRBV19 to TRBJ1-1, with D tentatively TRBD1 (6 bases). V dropped 1 base and J dropped 6 bases, with 18 bases sitting between them. The CDR3 has 16 amino acids. Germline loops: CDR1 LNHDA, CDR2 SQIVND (reference sequence). This chain's CDR3 is CASSIAARGASAEAFF. In DNA form, the CDR3 reads TGTGCCAGTAGTATAGCTGCCAGGGGAGCGAGCGCTGAAGCTTTCTTT.

Many counts were recorded for this clonotype. This sequence joins TRBV9 and TRBJ1-1, with a possible D match to TRBD1 (5 bases). CDR3 size: 17 residues. V lost 0 bases and J lost 4, with 19 bases in between. The germline gives CDR1 SGDLS, CDR2 YYNGEE. CDR3 nucleotides: TGTGCCAGCAGCGTAGTCGGGCAGGGTGGCGTGGGCACTGAAGCTTTCTTT. Protein product: CASSVVGQGGVGTEAFF.

This rearrangement joins TRBV2 to TRBJ1-6; TRBD1 aligns across 9 bases. Germline V gene sequence: CDR1 SNHLY, CDR2 FYNNEI. Trimming took 6 bases from V and 8 from J; bases not matched to a gene: 5. The CDR3 is 14 amino acids. This chain's CDR3 is CASRNRGLYSPLHF. The CDR3 region has the DNA TGTGCCAGCAGAAACAGGGGGCTTTATTCACCCCTCCACTTT.

This clonotype was found a few times. The chain has TRBV28 and TRBJ1-5; D uncertain. Germline CDR1 reads MDHEN; CDR2 reads SYDVKM. This CDR3 comprises 15 residues. V was shortened by 3 bases and J by 0 bases, with 9 bases between the two germline ends. The CDR3 bases are TGTGCCAGCAGTTTTAAACCCTTTAGCAATCAGCCCCAGCATTTT. Its protein product is CASSFKPFSNQPQHF.

This clonotype was detected ten times or more. The chain recombines TRBV4-3 with TRBJ2-1, with 12 positions matching TRBD2. Losses at the gene ends were 1 base for V and 15 bases for J; bases not matched to a gene: 4. Germline V gives CDR1 LGHNA, CDR2 YSLEER. The CDR3 consists of 13 residues. The CDR3 DNA sequence: TGCGCCAGCAGCCAAGGACTAGCGGGAGATACGTTCTTC. Translated, it gives CASSQGLAGDTFF.

This clonotype was counted between two and nine times. This may stem from a read error, because a much larger clone lies one nucleotide away. This is likely a read error, given that the CDR3 carries no conserved phenylalanine or tryptophan at its end. The V call is TRBV18, the J call TRBJ2-5; D remains ambiguous. Judging by the DNA end, TRBJ2-1 fits better; the J call may be wrong. This CDR3 contains 13 residues. CDR1 and CDR2 from the germline V gene are KGHSH and LQKENI. The CDR3 sequence is CASSSGRSREQFL. Written as DNA, the CDR3 is TGTGCCAGCTCATCCGGACGTTCGCGGGAGCAGTTCCTC.

The chain joins TRBV7-9 to TRBJ2-5, with 11 bases lining up with TRBD2. CDR3 length: 15 amino acids. The V gene's germline CDR1 is SEHNR and CDR2 FQNEAQ (reference sequence). Unmatched junction bases numbered 3, after V lost 2 bases and J lost 4 bases. The CDR3 nucleotides read TGTGCCAGCAGCTTACTACTAGCGGGAGCAGAGACCCAGTACTTC. This translates into CASSLLLAGAETQYF. The full variable domain, in which reference TRBV7-9 and TRBJ2-5 provide the parts outside the CDR3, is DTGVSQNPRHKITKRGQNVTFRCDPISEHNRLYWYRQTLGQGPEFLTYFQNEAQLEKSRLLSDRFSAERPKGSFSTLEIQRTEQGDSAMYLCASSLLLAGAETQYFGPGTRLLVL.

Turning to this clonotype: A much more abundant neighbour one base away suggests this may be a read error. The missing conserved phenylalanine or tryptophan at the end of this CDR3 makes a read error likely. The J gene is TRBJ2-3, the V gene TRBV7-9; D is perhaps TRBD2 (5 bases). Germline assignment: CDR1 SEHNR and CDR2 FQNEAQ (reference sequence). CDR3 length: 13 amino acids. The ends were cut back, 1 base at V and 6 bases at J, with 8 bases in the middle. This chain's CDR3 is CASSLVGGDTQYY. CDR3 sequence (DNA): TGTGCCAGCAGCTTAGTCGGCGGGGATACGCAGTATTAT.

Comments on this clonotype: The conserved closing phenylalanine or tryptophan is absent in this CDR3, likely reflecting a read error. The chain combines TRBV20-1 with TRBJ2-7; perhaps TRBD1 as D (7 bases). Trimming shortened V by 0 bases and J by 1 base, and 10 bases separated the two germline ends. Germline loops: CDR1 DFQATT, CDR2 SNEGSKA (reference sequence). The CDR3 loop spans 14 amino acids. CDR3 DNA sequence: TGCAGTGCTAGAGATGCGGGACAGTCCTACGAGCAGTACTTG. Translating gives CSARDAGQSYEQYL.

This clonotype was seen ten or more times. Written as DNA, the CDR3 is TGTGCCAGCAGTGGGACAGTGGGGAATTCACCCCTCCACTTT. As protein: CASSGTVGNSPLHF. The chain recombines TRBV2 with TRBJ1-6, with a weak D call TRBD1 (6 bases). V lost 4 bases to trimming and J lost 7 bases, with 11 bases between them. The germline CDR1 and CDR2 sequences are SNHLY and FYNNEI. The CDR3 has 14 residues.

This clonotype was observed many times. This sequence joins TRBV20-1 and TRBJ1-1; no reliable D call. With 5 bases removed from V and 1 base from J, the gap between germline ends came to 14 bases. This CDR3 spans 14 amino acids. Per the germline V gene, CDR1 is DFQATT and CDR2 is SNEGSKA (reference sequence). The CDR3 reads CSAQSLYRNTEAFF. CDR3 nucleotides: TGCAGTGCTCAATCCCTATACAGGAACACTGAAGCTTTCTTT.

The rearrangement links TRBV5-6 to TRBJ1-1; D call uncertain. CDR1 SGHDT and CDR2 YYEEEE come from the germline V gene. This CDR3 spans 13 amino acids. Between the trimmed V and J ends, which lost 2 bases and 6 bases, there was a span of 11 bases. This CDR3 reads CASSFLGYAEAFF. The CDR3 nucleotides are TGTGCCAGCAGCTTTTTAGGCTACGCTGAAGCTTTCTTT.

This clonotype appeared a few times. The V and J genes are TRBV28 and TRBJ2-1; 7 bases are shared with TRBD1. V shed 8 bases, J shed 1 base, and the junction held 5 bases outside the gene matches. Looked up from germline, CDR1 is MDHEN and CDR2 is SYDVKM. This CDR3 spans 14 amino acids. The DNA for the CDR3 is TGTGCCAGCGCCGGGACAGCTTCCTACAATGAGCAGTTCTTC. This encodes CASAGTASYNEQFF.

This clonotype has at least ten counts. This chain uses TRBV7-2 with TRBJ2-7; TRBD2 is a possible D gene (5 bases). Trimming removed 5 bases from V and 0 bases from J, with 11 bases in between. The CDR3 is 14 amino acids. Germline V CDR1 and CDR2: SGHTA, FQGNSA. CDR3 in DNA: TGTGCCAGCAGCCAAGTAGGGAGCTCCTACGAGCAGTACTTC. Translating gives CASSQVGSSYEQYF.